These 15 T cell receptor beta chains share one sample of origin, sequenced in a study of OX40 agonist ivuxolimab in advanced cancers. Generated by immunoSEQ multiplex PCR, the TCRdb table keeps only in-frame clones and is missing some. The sample contains 75,000 to 100,000 clones, 85% to 90% of which appear only once. Here the sequenced sample was CD4+ or CD8+ T cells sorted from blood, taken in a trial of the OX40 agonist ivuxolimab. The receptors stem from an adult with an advanced solid tumor such as melanoma, head and neck, liver or kidney cancer.

The rearrangement uses TRBV30 and TRBJ2-2; a possible D gene is TRBD2 (6 bases). V was trimmed by 4 bases and J by 4 bases, leaving 16 bases between them. The CDR3 sequence is 15 residues long. Per the germline V gene, CDR1 is GTSNPN and CDR2 is SVGIG (reference sequence). The CDR3 spells CAWKLGGGVTGELFF. For the CDR3, the DNA is TGTGCCTGGAAACTGGGCGGAGGGGTCACCGGGGAGCTGTTTTTT.

This clone was seen a handful of times. The chain joins TRBV6-1 to TRBJ1-6; no clear D gene. Germline V lookup: CDR1 MNHNS, CDR2 SASEGT. V lost 7 bases and J 10 bases, leaving 14 bases between the germline ends. This CDR3 is built from 13 residues. The CDR3 protein is CASNDLLGSPLHF. Here the CDR3 DNA reads TGTGCCAGCAACGACCTCTTGGGGTCACCCCTCCACTTT.

The V call is TRBV27, the J call TRBJ1-1; unclear D gene. This CDR3 contains 13 residues. V gave up 5 bases and J gave up 0 bases, with 7 bases separating them. Germline V gives CDR1 MNHEY, CDR2 SMNVEV (reference sequence). CDR3 protein: CASSPTLNTEAFF. DNA of the CDR3: TGTGCCAGCAGTCCAACACTGAACACTGAAGCTTTCTTT.

The rearrangement links TRBV15 to TRBJ1-1; the D is unclear. CDR3 length: 14 amino acids. The germline CDR1 and CDR2 sequences are LNHNV and YYDKDF (reference sequence). Trimming took off 2 bases at V and 0 bases at J, with 7 bases between the two ends. CDR3 residues: CATSRPPLNTEAFF. CDR3 coding DNA: TGTGCCACCAGCAGACCCCCTCTGAACACTGAAGCTTTCTTT.

The gene calls are TRBV7-9 and TRBJ1-1; no firm D call. The length of the CDR3 is 14 residues. Trimming took off 5 bases at V and 0 bases at J, with 10 bases between the two ends. CDR1 and CDR2 from the germline V gene are SEHNR and FQNEAQ (reference sequence). CDR3 sequence reads: CASSTGYMNTEAFF. CDR3 DNA: TGTGCCAGCAGCACGGGTTACATGAACACTGAAGCTTTCTTT.

The chain combines TRBV5-1 with TRBJ1-5; D is possibly TRBD1 (5 bases). The V and J ends lost 0 bases and 7 bases respectively, with 14 bases between them. The CDR3 is 15 residues long. Germline V lookup: CDR1 SGHRS, CDR2 YFSETQ. CDR3 sequence: CASSLEPFGDQPQHF. The CDR3 nucleotides read TGCGCCAGCAGCTTGGAACCCTTCGGGGACCAGCCCCAGCATTTT.

This chain links TRBV2 with TRBJ2-5; D is unresolved. Germline CDR1 is SNHLY and CDR2 is FYNNEI. Trimming took 6 bases from V and 5 from J, leaving 10 bases between them. The CDR3 runs 12 residues. The CDR3 reads CASRYSLETQYF. Written as DNA, the CDR3 is TGTGCCAGCAGATATAGCCTCGAGACCCAGTACTTC.

The rearrangement links TRBV7-2 to TRBJ2-1; the match to TRBD2 covers 12 bases. The CDR3 consists of 18 residues. V gave up 5 bases and J gave up 0 bases; unmatched junction bases: 8. The V gene's germline CDR1 is SGHTA and CDR2 FQGNSA. The CDR3 DNA follows: TGTGCCAGCAGCCAATATGGACTAGCGGGGAGCTCCTACAATGAGCAGTTCTTC. It translates to CASSQYGLAGSSYNEQFF. Full variable domain (rest looked up from reference TRBV7-2 and TRBJ2-1): GAGVSQSPSNKVTEKGKDVELRCDPISGHTALYWYRQSLGQGLEFLIYFQGNSAPDKSGLPSDRFSAERTGGSVSTLTIQRTQQEDSAVYLCASSQYGLAGSSYNEQFFGPGTRLTVL.

The chain joins TRBV7-9 to TRBJ1-1, with 8 bases identical to TRBD1. The CDR3 is made up of 15 amino acids. Germline V CDR1 and CDR2: SEHNR, FQNEAQ (reference sequence). J lost 3 bases, V lost 3 bases, and 6 bases had no gene match. The CDR3 sequence is CASSLGQGADTEAFF. CDR3 DNA sequence: TGTGCCAGCAGCTTGGGGCAGGGGGCGGACACTGAAGCTTTCTTT.

The V call is TRBV30, the J call TRBJ1-2; TRBD1 is a possible D gene (5 bases). Germline lookup yields CDR1 GTSNPN and CDR2 SVGIG (reference sequence). Trimming left V 8 bases short and J 3 bases short, with 10 bases between. The CDR3 contains 11 residues. CDR3 region: CARDRDYGYTF. The CDR3 coding sequence is TGTGCCCGAGACAGAGACTATGGCTACACCTTC.

This clone appeared once. This chain uses TRBV7-2 with TRBJ2-1; TRBD2 matches 10 bases. The germline gives CDR1 SGHTA, CDR2 FQGNSA. CDR3 length: 16 residues. The J segment lost 7 bases and the V segment lost 4 bases, leaving 10 bases of the junction unmatched. CDR3 sequence reads: CASSSRAGGPGNEQFF. The CDR3 DNA is TGTGCCAGCAGCTCCCGAGCGGGAGGGCCCGGTAATGAGCAGTTCTTC.

This chain uses TRBV6-5 with TRBJ1-4; D unclear. The ends were cut back, 6 bases at V and 8 bases at J, with 10 bases in the middle. From germline, CDR1 is MNHEY and CDR2 SVGAGI. This CDR3 region has 12 residues. The CDR3 loop reads CASSDPREKLFF. The DNA of the CDR3 is TGTGCCAGCAGCGACCCGCGCGAAAAACTGTTTTTT.

There are a few counts of this clone. The chain couples TRBV19 to TRBJ1-5; D remains unclear. The CDR3 loop spans 14 amino acids. Germline loops: CDR1 LNHDA, CDR2 SQIVND (reference sequence). Trimming stripped 8 bases from V and 2 bases from J, with 13 bases between. The CDR3 sequence: CASAMGGGNQPQHF. The CDR3 coding sequence is TGTGCCAGTGCCATGGGTGGGGGCAATCAGCCCCAGCATTTT.

V usage is TRBV19 and J usage is TRBJ1-1; 9 positions agree with TRBD1. The J segment lost 4 bases and the V segment lost 2 bases, leaving 5 bases of the junction unmatched. The CDR3 runs to 15 residues. Germline CDR1 is LNHDA and CDR2 is SQIVND (reference sequence). CDR3 sequence reads: CASSIIQTGGTEAFF. The CDR3 DNA reads TGTGCCAGTAGTATAATACAGACAGGGGGCACTGAAGCTTTCTTT.

The CDR3 is CASSLVRGSKKLFF. The DNA of the CDR3 is TGTGCCAGCAGCTTGGTTAGGGGTTCCAAAAAACTGTTTTTT. This chain uses TRBV5-8 with TRBJ1-4, with D perhaps matching TRBD1 (5 bases). CDR3 length: 14 residues. Trimming took 0 bases from V and 9 from J, leaving 12 bases between them. Looked up from germline, CDR1 is SGHTS and CDR2 is YDEGEE.